Below are 32 T cell receptor beta chains sequenced from a single sample in a study of T cells in pancreatic ductal adenocarcinoma. Selected pancreatic ductal adenocarcinoma patients had undergone surgery without neoadjuvant therapy. Clones were sequenced by immunoSEQ multiplex PCR, and TCRdb holds only the in-frame ones, with some missing. The sample yields over 85,000 clones, 90% to 95% seen once. The material sequenced was PBMCs. The receptors derive from a human donor with pancreatic ductal adenocarcinoma.

The rearrangement joins TRBV9 to TRBJ1-1, with 7 bases lining up with TRBD1. CDR3 length: 14 residues. Germline CDR1 reads SGDLS; CDR2 reads YYNGEE. V dropped 6 bases and J dropped 1; count of bases not matched to a gene: 6. This CDR3 reads CASTRDRENTEAFF. The DNA of the CDR3 is TGTGCCAGCACCAGAGACAGGGAGAACACTGAAGCTTTCTTT.

This clone is a singleton in its sample. This chain connects TRBV10-3 to TRBJ2-2; TRBD1 aligns across 8 bases. Germline trimming cut 11 bases from V and 3 bases from J; bases unmatched to any gene: 8. CDR3 length equals 14 residues. Germline V gene sequence: CDR1 ENHRY, CDR2 SYGVKD. The CDR3 protein is CAVREGQDTGELFF. The CDR3 nucleotides are TGTGCCGTCCGAGAGGGACAGGACACCGGGGAGCTGTTTTTT.

The chain carries TRBV20-1 and TRBJ2-3; 7 bases are shared with TRBD2. Germline V lookup: CDR1 DFQATT, CDR2 SNEGSKA (reference sequence). The CDR3 loop spans 11 amino acids. CDR3 region: CRAGGTDTQYF. CDR3 nucleotides: TGCAGGGCGGGGGGCACAGATACGCAGTATTTT.

The rearrangement uses TRBV5-1 and TRBJ1-5; possible D gene TRBD1, 6 bases. Germline lookup yields CDR1 SGHRS and CDR2 YFSETQ. The CDR3 is 14 amino acids. V was cut by 2 bases and J by 4 bases, with 10 bases left in between. CDR3 nucleotide sequence: TGCGCCAGCAGCTTAGGACAGCCTAATCAGCCCCAGCATTTT. Its protein is CASSLGQPNQPQHF.

This sequence joins TRBV6-5 and TRBJ2-7, with TRBD1 identical over 10 bases. V dropped 6 bases and J dropped 2; count of bases not matched to a gene: 7. Germline CDR1 is MNHEY and CDR2 is SVGAGI. The CDR3 contains 15 residues. This CDR3 reads CASRMTGGDPYEQYF. The DNA for the CDR3 is TGTGCCAGCAGAATGACAGGGGGCGATCCCTACGAGCAGTACTTC.

This chain joins TRBV19 and TRBJ2-3, with D possibly matching TRBD1 (6 bases). This CDR3 region has 14 residues. Between the trimmed V and J ends, which lost 5 bases and 5 bases, there was a span of 14 bases. Germline values: CDR1 LNHDA, CDR2 SQIVND (reference sequence). The CDR3 protein is CASSPEQGVDTQYF. For the CDR3, the DNA is TGTGCCAGTAGTCCTGAACAGGGTGTAGATACGCAGTATTTT. Together with reference TRBV19 and TRBJ2-3, the CDR3 gives the full variable domain: DGGITQSPKYLFRKEGQNVTLSCEQNLNHDAMYWYRQDPGQGLRLIYYSQIVNDFQKGDIAEGYSVSREKKESFPLTVTSAQKNPTAFYLCASSPEQGVDTQYFGPGTRLTVL.

The chain uses TRBV5-3 and TRBJ2-7; tentative D call: TRBD1 (6 bases). TRBV5-3 is treated as an ORF (open reading frame) with a function not yet certain. Trimming cost V 2 bases and J 2 bases, with 11 bases left between them. The CDR3 totals 14 residues. As DNA, the CDR3 is TGTGCCAGAAGCTTAACGGACAGTCCCTACGAGCAGTACTTC. Translation gives CARSLTDSPYEQYF.

V usage is TRBV2 and J usage is TRBJ2-5, with D possibly being TRBD1 (6 bases). V was shortened by 7 bases and J by 7 bases, with 19 bases between the two germline ends. This CDR3 is built from 14 residues. From germline, CDR1 is SNHLY and CDR2 FYNNEI. The CDR3 nucleotides are TGTGCCAGCACCCCAGGCAGGGGTTTCGGGACCCAGTACTTC. It yields the protein CASTPGRGFGTQYF.

This clone was found a few times. The rearrangement joins TRBV6-5 to TRBJ1-2, with 7 bases identical to TRBD1. The CDR3 is 13 residues long. Germline assignment: CDR1 MNHEY and CDR2 SVGAGI. V lost 6 bases and J lost 2; bases outside the gene matches: 3. CDR3 in DNA: TGTGCCAGCAGGCCGACAGGGAACTATGGCTACACCTTC. Its protein is CASRPTGNYGYTF.

The genes are TRBV7-2 and TRBJ1-6, with 9 bases fitting TRBD1. CDR1 and CDR2 from the germline V gene are SGHTA and FQGNSA. Trimming removed 5 bases from V and 8 bases from J; junction bases left unmatched: 4. CDR3 length equals 14 residues. Here the CDR3 DNA reads TGTGCCAGCAGCCTGGACAGGGGCTATTCACCCCTCCACTTT. This encodes CASSLDRGYSPLHF.

The chain has TRBV19 and TRBJ1-5, with 8 bases identical to TRBD1. Germline assignment: CDR1 LNHDA and CDR2 SQIVND (reference sequence). The CDR3 has 14 amino acids. The trim removed 5 bases at V and 4 bases at J, leaving 4 bases unmatched. The CDR3 is CASSARTGNQPQHF. CDR3 coding DNA: TGTGCCAGTAGTGCCCGGACAGGGAATCAGCCCCAGCATTTT.

The chain is built from TRBV30 and TRBJ1-1; perhaps TRBD1 as D (6 bases). This CDR3 region has 14 residues. The V end was cut by 3 bases, the J end by 0 bases, with 11 bases between. CDR1 and CDR2 (germline): GTSNPN, SVGIG (reference sequence). CDR3 sequence: CAWSLTGLNTEAFF. CDR3 sequence (DNA): TGTGCCTGGAGCCTGACAGGACTGAACACTGAAGCTTTCTTT. Looking up the rest from reference TRBV30 and TRBJ1-1 gives the full variable domain: SQTIHQWPATLVQPVGSPLSLECTVEGTSNPNLYWYRQAAGRGLQLLFYSVGIGQISSEVPQNLSASRPQDRQFILSSKKLLLSDSGFYLCAWSLTGLNTEAFFGQGTRLTVV.

The rearrangement joins TRBV7-9 to TRBJ2-3; 7 bases are a match to TRBD1. Losses at the gene ends were 7 bases for V and 6 bases for J; bases not matched to a gene: 4. CDR1 and CDR2 from the germline V gene are SEHNR and FQNEAQ (reference sequence). The CDR3 has 12 amino acids. The CDR3: CASTRGLDTQYF. In DNA form, the CDR3 reads TGTGCCAGCACTAGGGGGCTGGATACGCAGTATTTT.

This chain joins TRBV18 and TRBJ2-7, with TRBD1 identical over 12 bases. Trimming removed 6 bases from V and 4 bases from J; junction bases left unmatched: 7. Germline V gene sequence: CDR1 KGHSH, CDR2 LQKENI. The CDR3 spans 15 residues. CDR3 residues: CASSYPGQGAYEQYF. The CDR3 DNA is TGTGCCAGCTCGTATCCGGGACAGGGGGCTTACGAGCAGTACTTC.

The rearrangement links TRBV7-2 to TRBJ2-7; a possible D gene is TRBD2 (5 bases). With 1 base removed from V and 3 bases from J, the gap between germline ends came to 10 bases. The CDR3 totals 14 residues. Germline CDR1 is SGHTA and CDR2 is FQGNSA. The CDR3 nucleotides are TGTGCCAGCAGCTTAGTGGGAGACCTCTACGAGCAGTACTTC. It encodes CASSLVGDLYEQYF.

The V call is TRBV7-9, the J call TRBJ2-7; possible D gene TRBD1, 5 bases. CDR1 and CDR2 (germline): SEHNR, FQNEAQ (reference sequence). The CDR3 contains 14 residues. V gave up 5 bases and J gave up 7 bases, with 18 bases separating them. The CDR3 bases are TGTGCCAGCAGCAACCTCAGGGTTTCGGGTGAGCAGTACTTC. Translating gives CASSNLRVSGEQYF.

The chain employs TRBV6-1 and TRBJ2-7; D perhaps matches TRBD1 (5 bases). The CDR3 runs to 14 residues. Deletions cut 1 base from V and 4 bases from J, with 11 bases between. Per the germline V gene, CDR1 is MNHNS and CDR2 is SASEGT. The CDR3 loop is CASSEGGRGYEQYF. The CDR3 DNA reads as TGTGCCAGCAGTGAAGGTGGAAGGGGATACGAGCAGTACTTC.

This CDR3 reads CASSSRQGYNQPQHF. CDR3 nucleotides: TGTGCCAGCAGCTCAAGGCAGGGGTACAATCAGCCCCAGCATTTT. The chain combines TRBV28 with TRBJ1-5; D is perhaps TRBD1 (6 bases). Germline V gene lookup returns CDR1 MDHEN and CDR2 SYDVKM. V was clipped by 6 bases and J by 3 bases, with 15 bases between them. The CDR3 consists of 15 residues. Looking up the rest from reference TRBV28 and TRBJ1-5 gives the full variable domain: DVKVTQSSRYLVKRTGEKVFLECVQDMDHENMFWYRQDPGLGLRLIYFSYDVKMKEKGDIPEGYSVSREKKERFSLILESASTNQTSMYLCASSSRQGYNQPQHFGDGTRLSIL.

The V gene is TRBV28, the J gene TRBJ2-7; 7 bases match TRBD1. This CDR3 region has 15 residues. V was pared by 3 bases and J by 2 bases, with 7 bases of the junction left unmatched. The germline gives CDR1 MDHEN, CDR2 SYDVKM. The CDR3 DNA reads as TGTGCCAGCAGTTTCGAGGGACAGACAACCTACGAGCAGTACTTC. Its protein is CASSFEGQTTYEQYF.

This chain uses TRBV2 with TRBJ2-6, with TRBD2 identical over 7 bases. Germline CDR1 SNHLY, CDR2 FYNNEI. The CDR3 has 15 amino acids. V trimming: 6 bases; J trimming: 3 bases; junction bases outside the gene matches: 5. The CDR3 sequence is CASRAGLFGANVLTF. Here the CDR3 DNA reads TGTGCCAGCAGAGCGGGGTTATTTGGGGCCAACGTCCTGACTTTC.

The chain has TRBV19 and TRBJ2-7; 10 bases are shared with TRBD2. J was trimmed by 6 bases and V by 7 bases; bases with no gene match: 9. The CDR3 has 14 amino acids. Germline assignment: CDR1 LNHDA and CDR2 SQIVND (reference sequence). This CDR3 is CASNQSGRGGEQYF. The CDR3 region has the DNA TGTGCCAGTAACCAAAGCGGGAGGGGCGGCGAGCAGTACTTC.

This rearrangement joins TRBV14 to TRBJ1-2; unclear D gene. This CDR3 has 17 residues. V dropped 1 base and J dropped 4 bases, with 19 bases sitting between them. Germline V lookup: CDR1 SGHDN, CDR2 FVKESK. CDR3 sequence (DNA): TGTGCCAGCAGCCAAGTCGGGGTCGGAGGAAAAACCTATGGCTACACCTTC. Translating gives CASSQVGVGGKTYGYTF.

The chain recombines TRBV2 with TRBJ2-7, with TRBD2 identical over 7 bases. There are 14 residues in the CDR3. Germline V gene sequence: CDR1 SNHLY, CDR2 FYNNEI. J gave up 4 bases and V 7 bases, and 10 bases lay outside the gene matches. This CDR3 is CASNPSTSRYEQYF. The CDR3 coding sequence is TGTGCCAGCAACCCCTCGACTAGCAGGTACGAGCAGTACTTC.

The CDR3 loop reads CASSDAAGPVGYTF. For the CDR3, the DNA is TGTGCCAGCAGCGACGCAGCAGGGCCTGTGGGCTACACCTTC. The rearrangement links TRBV7-2 to TRBJ1-2; maybe TRBD1 (5 bases). The CDR3 has 14 amino acids. The V end lost 5 bases, the J end lost 8 bases, and 18 bases lay between the germline ends. CDR1 and CDR2 from the germline V gene are SGHTA and FQGNSA.

The V call is TRBV11-2, the J call TRBJ2-3; D perhaps matches TRBD2 (6 bases). Deletions cut 5 bases from V and 4 bases from J, with 19 bases between. There are 16 residues in the CDR3. Germline V gene data show CDR1 as SGHAT and CDR2 as FQNNGV. Here the CDR3 DNA reads TGTGCCAGCAGCCTCTACCCTGGGGGGACGGCAGATACGCAGTATTTT. It yields the protein CASSLYPGGTADTQYF.

CDR3 amino acids: CASSASPPGLGNTIYF. The CDR3 nucleotides read TGTGCCAGCAGCGCCAGCCCCCCAGGGCTCGGAAACACCATATATTTT. The chain joins TRBV9 to TRBJ1-3; weak D call: TRBD1 (5 bases). This CDR3 region has 16 residues. Trimming left V 3 bases short and J 4 bases short, with 17 bases between. Germline loops: CDR1 SGDLS, CDR2 YYNGEE.

The chain links TRBV27 to TRBJ1-5; possibly TRBD1 for D (6 bases). The CDR3 is 16 residues long. Germline V gene lookup returns CDR1 MNHEY and CDR2 SMNVEV (reference sequence). V dropped 5 bases and J dropped 4 bases, with 18 bases sitting between them. The CDR3: CASSPGSTGPNQPQHF. In DNA, the CDR3 is TGTGCCAGCAGTCCAGGCTCGACAGGTCCTAATCAGCCCCAGCATTTT.

The rearrangement uses TRBV10-2 and TRBJ2-2; 7 positions agree with TRBD1. CDR1 WSHSY and CDR2 SAAADI come from the germline V gene. The CDR3 extends over 15 amino acids. Germline trimming cut 6 bases from V and 7 bases from J; bases unmatched to any gene: 11. The CDR3 nucleotides read TGCGCCAGCAGAAGACAGGGATCCGCCCTCGGGGAGCTGTTTTTT. Amino acid sequence: CASRRQGSALGELFF.

The rearrangement joins TRBV9 to TRBJ2-2; no reliable D call. V was clipped by 3 bases and J by 4 bases, with 10 bases between them. This CDR3 spans 14 amino acids. Germline values: CDR1 SGDLS, CDR2 YYNGEE. The CDR3 bases are TGTGCCAGCAGCGCTAGAAGTAGCACCGGGGAGCTGTTTTTT. This gives the protein CASSARSSTGELFF.

The genes are TRBV7-2 and TRBJ2-7, with D unresolved. The V end lost 6 bases, the J end lost 0 bases, and 6 bases lay between the germline ends. CDR1 is SGHTA, CDR2 FQGNSA, per germline. The CDR3 runs to 12 residues. The CDR3 here is CASSYYSYEQYF. The CDR3 coding sequence is TGTGCCAGCAGTTATTACTCCTACGAGCAGTACTTC.

This rearrangement joins TRBV5-1 to TRBJ2-1; no clear D. The germline CDR1 and CDR2 sequences are SGHRS and YFSETQ. The CDR3 sequence is 14 residues long. V was pared by 2 bases and J by 5 bases, with 11 bases between. CDR3 sequence (DNA): TGCGCCAGCAGCTTCCTCGCCACTAACAATGAGCAGTTCTTC. Translating gives CASSFLATNNEQFF.

A word on this clone: The sample has other DNA sequences that encode this CDR3 too. J is TRBJ2-7 and V is TRBV18; 9 bases map to TRBD1. The CDR3 has 14 amino acids. CDR1 and CDR2 (germline): KGHSH, LQKENI. After removal of 3 bases from V and 5 bases from J, the junction contained 5 bases not matched to a gene. CDR3 in amino acids: CASSPGTGRNEQYF. CDR3 sequence (DNA): TGTGCCAGCTCACCTGGGACAGGGCGAAACGAGCAGTACTTC.